The text below deals with one T cell receptor (beta chain). The antigen is not known. This record belongs to a study of T cell repertoires in cytomegalovirus infection. Study details: Newly reported HLA-C-restricted and thoroughly characterized HLA-B-restricted CMV epitopes were employed. In public TCR beta signatures, there were indications of both CMV infection and matching HLA type.

Study-wide points: Within the response measured ex vivo, HLA-C-restricted CMV-specific TCR beta clonotypes were dominant. Carriage of CMV together with the relevant HLA was identifiable through cumulative public TCR beta family frequency.

J gave up 1 base and V 4 bases, and 4 bases lay outside the gene matches. Germline V gene data show CDR1 as MNHNS and CDR2 as SASEGT. This CDR3 has 16 amino acids. TCRdb used MiXCR to reprocess the reads, holding one entry per CDR3 protein. The data show roughly 990,000 distinct CDR3 sequences, with 25% to 40% seen just once and roughly 12% held by the top ten. The J gene is TRBJ2-2, the V gene TRBV6-1, with TRBD2 identical over 9 bases. This material consisted of cultured CD8+ T cells from PBMCs, taken from culture after CMV antigen stimulation. This TCR came from a human donor in good health (CMV status not recorded). Some clones in this sample may be carry-over from other donors' samples. The CDR3 loop reads CASSGLAELNTGELFF. The CDR3 coding sequence is TGTGCCAGCAGTGGACTAGCGGAATTGAACACCGGGGAGCTGTTTTTT.